This entry lists 21 T cell receptor beta chains sequenced from one sample in a study of cytomegalovirus exposure and HLA in healthy donors. Both 60 Vbeta primers and 13 Jbeta primers went into the PCR. Here immunoSEQ multiplex PCR was the method, and the copy in TCRdb shows in-frame clones only, minus some. The sample holds nearly 200,000 clones. The sequencing input was PBMCs. These TCRs come from a boy younger than 18 in good health and CMV-seronegative.

The V and J genes are TRBV11-2 and TRBJ2-7; 7 bases are a match to TRBD1. CDR1 is SGHAT and CDR2 is FQNNGV in the germline V gene. Unmatched junction bases numbered 6, after V lost 4 bases and J lost 3 bases. This CDR3 has 14 residues. The CDR3 DNA reads as TGTGCCAGCAGCTCCCTGACAGGGATCTACGAGCAGTACTTC. This translates into CASSSLTGIYEQYF.

The genes are TRBV6-1 and TRBJ1-1; TRBD1 is a possible D gene (6 bases). Germline V lookup: CDR1 MNHNS, CDR2 SASEGT. Trimming shortened V by 5 bases and J by 6 bases, and 19 bases separated the two germline ends. CDR3 length: 15 residues. The CDR3 bases are TGTGCCAGCAGTCCCCGGCGAAAGGGGGAAGCTGAAGCTTTCTTT. It is translated as CASSPRRKGEAEAFF.

This chain connects TRBV6-6 to TRBJ1-5; D remains unclear. Per germline, CDR1 MNHNY and CDR2 SVGAGI (reference sequence). CDR3 length equals 13 residues. V lost 7 bases and J lost 2, with 9 bases in between. The CDR3 DNA is TGTGCCAGCAAGTGGCAGGGCAATCAGCCCCAGCATTTT. This encodes CASKWQGNQPQHF.

The genes are TRBV7-9 and TRBJ2-6; no reliable D call. V dropped 5 bases and J dropped 1 base, with 9 bases sitting between them. CDR1 SEHNR and CDR2 FQNEAQ come from the germline V gene (reference sequence). This CDR3 region has 15 residues. CDR3 nucleotide sequence: TGTGCCAGCAGCCTGACTCAATCTGGGGCCAACGTCCTGACTTTC. Protein sequence: CASSLTQSGANVLTF.

This chain connects TRBV27 to TRBJ1-6; D ambiguous. The CDR3 is 15 residues long. In germline, CDR1 is MNHEY, CDR2 SMNVEV (reference sequence). The V end lost 7 bases, the J end lost 1 base, and 11 bases lay between the germline ends. CDR3 DNA sequence: TGTGCCAGCAACCCCTCCGGGTCCTATAATTCACCCCTCCACTTT. Encoded protein: CASNPSGSYNSPLHF.

The chain links TRBV11-3 to TRBJ1-2; D might be TRBD1 (5 bases). The V gene lost 4 bases and the J gene lost 4 bases, with 10 bases spanning the gap. The CDR3 has 13 residues. Germline CDR1 SGHNT, CDR2 YENEEA. The CDR3 region is CASSSTETYGYTF. CDR3 coding DNA: TGTGCCAGCAGCTCGACAGAGACCTATGGCTACACCTTC.

This rearrangement joins TRBV10-3 to TRBJ1-2; tentative D call: TRBD1 (5 bases). Germline V lookup: CDR1 ENHRY, CDR2 SYGVKD. The CDR3 is 13 amino acids. V lost 7 bases and J lost 2, with 11 bases in between. The CDR3 nucleotides read TGTGCCATCACGGGGGGTCTCAACTATGGCTACACCTTC. Encoded protein: CAITGGLNYGYTF.

V and J are TRBV28 and TRBJ2-7; D might be TRBD2 (7 bases). CDR1 is MDHEN and CDR2 is SYDVKM in the germline V gene. This CDR3 region has 16 residues. Trimming took off 2 bases at V and 3 bases at J, with 17 bases between the two ends. CDR3 DNA sequence: TGTGCCAGCAGTTTAATCTTCCGGCGGGGGCGCTACGAGCAGTACTTC. It is translated as CASSLIFRRGRYEQYF.

The chain is built from TRBV27 and TRBJ2-2, with a tentative D call TRBD2 (5 bases). Trimming took off 1 base at V and 0 bases at J, with 9 bases between the two ends. The V gene's germline CDR1 is MNHEY and CDR2 SMNVEV (reference sequence). The length of the CDR3 is 16 residues. CDR3 DNA sequence: TGTGCCAGCAGTTTATTGAGGGCCGCGAACACCGGGGAGCTGTTTTTT. It yields the protein CASSLLRAANTGELFF.

V is TRBV27 and J is TRBJ2-7; 8 positions agree with TRBD1. V shed 3 bases and J 3 bases; nucleotides not matched to a gene: 7. This CDR3 has 15 amino acids. Germline V gene sequence: CDR1 MNHEY, CDR2 SMNVEV (reference sequence). CDR3 amino acids: CASSLTGDAGYEQYF. The CDR3 nucleotides are TGTGCCAGCAGTTTGACAGGGGACGCCGGCTACGAGCAGTACTTC.

This chain's CDR3 is CAWSLQMGGQGNSPLHF. CDR3 nucleotides: TGTGCCTGGAGTCTCCAAATGGGGGGACAGGGGAATTCACCCCTCCACTTT. The chain joins TRBV30 to TRBJ1-6; 10 nucleotides align to TRBD1. Trimming cost V 2 bases and J 7 bases; bases outside gene matches: 11. The length of the CDR3 is 17 residues. Germline CDR1 reads GTSNPN; CDR2 reads SVGIG (reference sequence).

The rearrangement links TRBV13 to TRBJ1-2, with 7 bases lining up with TRBD1. The CDR3 has 16 amino acids. Germline values: CDR1 PRHDT, CDR2 FYEKMQ (reference sequence). The trim removed 3 bases at V and 5 bases at J, leaving 12 bases unmatched. The CDR3 DNA sequence: TGTGCCAGCAGCTTGAGATGGCAGGGGGACCGGTATGGCTACACCTTC. It specifies CASSLRWQGDRYGYTF.

The chain carries TRBV28 and TRBJ2-7, with 9 bases matching TRBD1. This CDR3 has 14 residues. Germline CDR1 is MDHEN and CDR2 is SYDVKM. V lost 5 bases, J lost 5 bases, and 7 bases stayed unmatched. CDR3 in amino acids: CASSKGGTGNEQYF. The DNA for the CDR3 is TGTGCCAGCAGTAAGGGTGGGACAGGGAACGAGCAGTACTTC.

V and J are TRBV7-3 and TRBJ2-5, with TRBD2 identical over 10 bases. Germline assignment: CDR1 SGHTA and CDR2 FQGTGA. CDR3 length: 14 residues. The trim removed 5 bases at V and 4 bases at J, leaving 4 bases unmatched. CDR3 in amino acids: CASSQAGGLETQYF. The CDR3, as DNA: TGTGCCAGCAGCCAAGCGGGGGGGCTAGAGACCCAGTACTTC.

The chain recombines TRBV7-6 with TRBJ1-4; the D gene is possibly TRBD1 (5 bases). The CDR3 runs 15 residues. The germline gives CDR1 SGHVS, CDR2 FNYEAQ. V was shortened by 5 bases and J by 6 bases, with 16 bases between the two germline ends. In nucleotides, the CDR3 is TGTGCCAGCAGCCCTGCTACAGGAAGGGATGAAAAACTGTTTTTT. It encodes CASSPATGRDEKLFF.

The rearrangement uses TRBV7-2 and TRBJ1-1; 8 nucleotides agree with TRBD1. The CDR3 contains 13 residues. The V segment lost 5 bases and the J segment 5 bases; nucleotides outside the gene matches: 4. Germline lookup yields CDR1 SGHTA and CDR2 FQGNSA. The CDR3 loop is CASSLGQGTEAFF. DNA of the CDR3: TGTGCCAGCAGCCTTGGACAGGGAACTGAAGCTTTCTTT.

V usage is TRBV2 and J usage is TRBJ1-2; 9 positions match TRBD1. V gave up 3 bases and J gave up 9 bases; unmatched junction bases: 8. This CDR3 is built from 14 residues. From germline, CDR1 is SNHLY and CDR2 FYNNEI. This chain's CDR3 is CASSERRQGDSYTF. The CDR3, as DNA: TGTGCCAGCAGTGAGAGGAGACAGGGGGACAGCTACACCTTC.

This chain joins TRBV28 and TRBJ2-1; TRBD2 might be the D (6 bases). V lost 3 bases to trimming and J lost 7 bases, with 13 bases between them. CDR1 is MDHEN and CDR2 is SYDVKM in the germline V gene. The CDR3 consists of 14 residues. The DNA of the CDR3 is TGTGCCAGCAGTTTCGGGGGAGCCTTGAATGAGCAGTTCTTC. This codes for CASSFGGALNEQFF.

The chain carries TRBV11-2 and TRBJ1-1; TRBD1 aligns across 7 bases. The CDR3 is made up of 13 amino acids. Per germline, CDR1 SGHAT and CDR2 FQNNGV. J was trimmed by 5 bases and V by 3 bases; bases with no gene match: 3. The CDR3 reads CASSFDRETEAFF. The DNA for the CDR3 is TGTGCCAGCAGCTTTGACAGGGAAACTGAAGCTTTCTTT.

The chain employs TRBV19 and TRBJ1-2; a weak D match, TRBD1 (5 bases). The length of the CDR3 is 14 residues. V lost 5 bases and J lost 1, with 11 bases in between. Looked up from germline, CDR1 is LNHDA and CDR2 is SQIVND (reference sequence). CDR3 coding DNA: TGTGCCAGTAGTCGGCCAGGGCTTAACTATGGCTACACCTTC. This sequence encodes CASSRPGLNYGYTF.

V usage is TRBV11-3 and J usage is TRBJ1-1, with D tentatively TRBD1 (6 bases). Trimming removed 5 bases from V and 1 base from J, with 8 bases in between. Germline CDR1 is SGHNT and CDR2 is YENEEA. CDR3 length: 13 residues. This chain's CDR3 is CASSPTGNTEAFF. CDR3 coding DNA: TGTGCCAGCAGCCCGACAGGGAACACTGAAGCTTTCTTT.